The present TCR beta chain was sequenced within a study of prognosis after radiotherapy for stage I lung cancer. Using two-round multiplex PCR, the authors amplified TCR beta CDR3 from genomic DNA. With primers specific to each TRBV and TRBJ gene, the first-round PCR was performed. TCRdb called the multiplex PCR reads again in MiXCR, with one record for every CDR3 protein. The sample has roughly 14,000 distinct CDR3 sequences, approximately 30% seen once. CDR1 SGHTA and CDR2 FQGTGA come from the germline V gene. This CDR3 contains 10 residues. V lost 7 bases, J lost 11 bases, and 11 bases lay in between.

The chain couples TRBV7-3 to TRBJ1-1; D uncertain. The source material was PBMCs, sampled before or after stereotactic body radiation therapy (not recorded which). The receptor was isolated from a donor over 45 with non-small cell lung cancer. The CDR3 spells CASNGARAFF. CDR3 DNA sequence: TGTGCCAGCAATGGAGCGCGCGCTTTCTTT.